This T cell receptor beta chain emerged from a study of T cell responses to AZD1222 COVID-19 vaccine. Pooled together were second doses at about 4 or about 12 weeks. With 3 bases clipped from V and 7 bases from J, the junction kept 9 bases outside the gene matches. The CDR3 loop spans 16 amino acids. Germline assignment: CDR1 MNHEY and CDR2 SMNVEV (reference sequence). This clone appeared a few times. The target antigen is unknown. Using immunoSEQ multiplex PCR, the repertoire was profiled, and TCRdb retains in-frame clones only, with some absent. The repertoire holds about 84,000 clones, with 86% as singletons. Overall study findings and caveats: Along spike, vaccine-associated CD4 TCRs were found throughout, with dominance at 160-218 and 743-854. No repertoire was sampled before or during the peak T cell response, only after it. Clonal diversity was possibly underestimated, and white British individuals and females predominated among donors.

This chain uses TRBV27 with TRBJ1-6; TRBD1 matches 7 bases. The input for sequencing was peripheral blood, taken 28 days after the second AZD1222 dose. The receptor was derived from an adult who received the AZD1222 COVID-19 vaccine. CDR3 in DNA: TGTGCCAGCAGTTTCCCGACAGGGTCTGGCAATTCACCCCTCCACTTT. Amino acids: CASSFPTGSGNSPLHF.